This T cell receptor beta chain is drawn from a study of T cell repertoires in cytomegalovirus infection. About the study: Indicated by public TCR beta signatures were CMV infection and matching HLA type. General observations from the study: Carriers of CMV plus the relevant HLA were identified by cumulative public TCR beta family frequency.

TCRdb re-derived calls from the reads in MiXCR, one entry per CDR3 protein. The sample includes 160,000 or so distinct CDR3 sequences, 23% seen only once; the top ten take 10% to 11%. In germline, CDR1 is MDHEN, CDR2 SYDVKM. The V and J ends lost 4 bases and 4 bases, in that order; junction bases with no gene match: 10. The CDR3 is 16 residues long. This clonotype was found a few times. Its antigen is still unknown. The sequenced sample was PBMCs. This rearrangement joins TRBV28 to TRBJ2-1; 7 positions match TRBD1. This TCR came from a human donor in good health (CMV status not recorded). Some clones in this sample may be carry-over from other donors' samples. The CDR3 region is CASSSDDRVKYNEQFF. CDR3 nucleotides: TGTGCCAGCAGTTCCGACGACAGGGTTAAGTACAATGAGCAGTTCTTC.